Listed here are 7 T cell receptor beta chains from one sample, sequenced in a study of beta chain features in type 1 diabetes. Isolated RNA was reverse transcribed in full, so expressed TCRB transcripts were sequenced. Produced via immunoSEQ multiplex PCR; TCRdb's table is partial and in-frame only. The sample has 900,000 or so clones, around a sixth seen once. The sample consisted of naive CD4+ T cells from blood. These receptors originate from a woman aged 18-35 years in good health.

J is TRBJ2-7 and V is TRBV11-1; D may correspond to TRBD1 or TRBD2 (6 bases each). The germline V gene encodes CDR1 SGHAT and CDR2 FQDESV (reference sequence). The length of the CDR3 is 14 residues. V was clipped by 7 bases and J by 5 bases, with 18 bases between them. The CDR3 spells CASTFSTGTHEQYF. The CDR3 DNA sequence: TGTGCCAGCACTTTCTCAACAGGGACTCACGAGCAGTACTTC.

V gene TRBV10-2 combines with J gene TRBJ2-6; D is unresolved. Germline CDR1 reads WSHSY; CDR2 reads SAAADI. The germline V and J ends were trimmed by 6 bases and 2 bases, with 5 bases remaining between them. The CDR3 is 13 amino acids. The CDR3: CASSATGANVLTF. The CDR3 nucleotides are TGCGCCAGCAGCGCTACTGGGGCCAACGTCCTGACTTTC.

This clone has only a few counts. The chain employs TRBV9 and TRBJ2-1; D remains ambiguous. This CDR3 is 15 amino acids long. Germline V gene lookup returns CDR1 SGDLS and CDR2 YYNGEE. V lost 0 bases to trimming and J lost 4 bases, with 11 bases between them. The CDR3 reads CASSVVDDWYNEQFF. The CDR3 coding sequence is TGTGCCAGCAGCGTAGTAGACGACTGGTACAATGAGCAGTTCTTC.

In this sample, this clone turned up a few times. The rearrangement links TRBV28 to TRBJ2-6; 7 nucleotides align to TRBD1. Germline lookup yields CDR1 MDHEN and CDR2 SYDVKM. CDR3 length: 17 amino acids. Trimming at V came to 1 base and at J to 4 bases, leaving 7 bases not matched to a gene. CDR3 coding DNA: TGTGCCAGCAGTTTATTACGACAGGGAGCCGGGGCCAACGTCCTGACTTTC. It is translated as CASSLLRQGAGANVLTF.

This clone was recorded a few times. The chain carries TRBV11-1 and TRBJ2-5, with 8 bases identical to TRBD2. This CDR3 comprises 14 residues. Germline-derived CDR1 and CDR2 are SGHAT and FQDESV (reference sequence). V was clipped by 2 bases and J by 5 bases; unmatched bases: 4. The CDR3 reads CASSLSGSLETQYF. DNA for the CDR3: TGTGCCAGCAGCTTAAGCGGGAGTCTGGAGACCCAGTACTTC.

The genes are TRBV6-5 and TRBJ2-7, with D maybe TRBD1 (5 bases). CDR3 length: 14 residues. V dropped 5 bases and J dropped 2 bases, with 13 bases sitting between them. Germline V lookup: CDR1 MNHEY, CDR2 SVGAGI. For the CDR3, the DNA is TGTGCCAGCAGTAGGGCAGGGAAAACCTACGAGCAGTACTTC. Encoded protein: CASSRAGKTYEQYF.

Many counts were recorded for this clone. The V and J genes are TRBV10-3 and TRBJ2-7; 7 nucleotides align to TRBD1. Germline loops: CDR1 ENHRY, CDR2 SYGVKD. V shed 2 bases and J 4 bases; nucleotides not matched to a gene: 8. The CDR3 loop spans 15 amino acids. CDR3 sequence (DNA): TGTGCCATCAGTGAGCCGGGACAGAGCCCGTACGAGCAGTACTTC. Encoded protein: CAISEPGQSPYEQYF.